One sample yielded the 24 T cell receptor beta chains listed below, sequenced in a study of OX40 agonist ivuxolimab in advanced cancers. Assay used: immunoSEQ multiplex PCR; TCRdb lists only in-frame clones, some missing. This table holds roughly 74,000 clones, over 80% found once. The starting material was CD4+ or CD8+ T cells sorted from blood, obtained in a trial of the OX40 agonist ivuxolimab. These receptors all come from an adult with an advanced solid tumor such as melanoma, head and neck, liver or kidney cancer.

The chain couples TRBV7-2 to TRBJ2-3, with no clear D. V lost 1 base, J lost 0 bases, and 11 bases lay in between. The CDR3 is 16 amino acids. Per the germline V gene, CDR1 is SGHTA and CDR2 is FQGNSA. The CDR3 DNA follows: TGTGCCAGCAGCTTAGAAGGACGCCTAAGCACAGATACGCAGTATTTT. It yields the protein CASSLEGRLSTDTQYF.

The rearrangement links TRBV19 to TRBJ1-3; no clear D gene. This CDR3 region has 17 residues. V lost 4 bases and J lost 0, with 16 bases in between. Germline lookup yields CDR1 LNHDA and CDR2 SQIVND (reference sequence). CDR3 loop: CASSTFGIIVSGNTIYF. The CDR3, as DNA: TGTGCCAGTAGTACCTTTGGGATTATCGTCTCTGGAAACACCATATATTTT.

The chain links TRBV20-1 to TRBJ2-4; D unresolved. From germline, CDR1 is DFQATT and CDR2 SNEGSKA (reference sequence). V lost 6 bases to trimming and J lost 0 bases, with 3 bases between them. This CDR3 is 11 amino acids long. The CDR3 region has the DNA TGCAGTGCGGTAGCCAAAAACATTCAGTACTTC. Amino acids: CSAVAKNIQYF.

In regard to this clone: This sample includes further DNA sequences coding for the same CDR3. CDR3 in amino acids: CASSLQPTNQPQHF. Here the CDR3 DNA reads TGTGCCAGCAGCCTCCAGCCGACCAATCAGCCCCAGCATTTT. The chain employs TRBV7-8 and TRBJ1-5; no reliable D call. Germline CDR1 reads SGHVS; CDR2 reads FQNEAQ. This CDR3 contains 14 residues. The ends were cut back, 5 bases at V and 3 bases at J, with 11 bases in the middle.

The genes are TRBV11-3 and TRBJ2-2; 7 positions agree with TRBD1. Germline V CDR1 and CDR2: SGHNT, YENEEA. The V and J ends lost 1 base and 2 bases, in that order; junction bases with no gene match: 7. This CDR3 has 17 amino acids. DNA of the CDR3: TGTGCCAGCAGCTTAGCCCGGGGACAGTTAAACACCGGGGAGCTGTTTTTT. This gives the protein CASSLARGQLNTGELFF.

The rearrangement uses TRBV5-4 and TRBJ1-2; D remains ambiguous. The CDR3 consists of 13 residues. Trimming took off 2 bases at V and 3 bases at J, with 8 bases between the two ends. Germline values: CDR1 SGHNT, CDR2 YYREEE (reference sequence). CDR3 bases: TGTGCCAGCAGCTTACGAGGGTACTATGGCTACACCTTC. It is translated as CASSLRGYYGYTF. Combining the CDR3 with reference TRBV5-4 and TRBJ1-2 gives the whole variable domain ETGVTQSPTHLIKTRGQQVTLRCSSQSGHNTVSWYQQALGQGPQFIFQYYREEENGRGNFPPRFSGLQFPNYSSELNVNALELDDSALYLCASSLRGYYGYTFGSGTRLTVV.

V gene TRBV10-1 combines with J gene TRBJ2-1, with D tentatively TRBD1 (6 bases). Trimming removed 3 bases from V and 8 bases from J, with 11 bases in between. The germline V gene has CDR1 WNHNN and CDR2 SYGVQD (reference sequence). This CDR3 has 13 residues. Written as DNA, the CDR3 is TGCGCCAGCAGTGATACCAGGGGCGATGAGCAGTTCTTC. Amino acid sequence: CASSDTRGDEQFF.

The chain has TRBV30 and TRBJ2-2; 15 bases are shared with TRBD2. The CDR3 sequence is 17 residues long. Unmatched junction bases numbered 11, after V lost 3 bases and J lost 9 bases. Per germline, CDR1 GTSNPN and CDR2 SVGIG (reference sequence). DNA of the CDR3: TGTGCCTGGAGGCATTTCGGGACTAGCGGGAGGACCAGGGAGCTGTTTTTT. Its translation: CAWRHFGTSGRTRELFF.

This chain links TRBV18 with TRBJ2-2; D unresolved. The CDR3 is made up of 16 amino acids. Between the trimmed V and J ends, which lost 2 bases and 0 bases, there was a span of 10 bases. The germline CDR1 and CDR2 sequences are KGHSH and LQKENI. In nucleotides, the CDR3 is TGTGCCAGCTCACCAACGGCAGGTTCGAACACCGGGGAGCTGTTTTTT. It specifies CASSPTAGSNTGELFF.

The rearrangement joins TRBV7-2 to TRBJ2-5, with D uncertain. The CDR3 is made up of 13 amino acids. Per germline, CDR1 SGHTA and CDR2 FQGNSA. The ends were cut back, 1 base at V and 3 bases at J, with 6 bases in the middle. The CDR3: CASSLGLKETQYF. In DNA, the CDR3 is TGTGCCAGCAGCTTAGGGCTTAAAGAGACCCAGTACTTC.

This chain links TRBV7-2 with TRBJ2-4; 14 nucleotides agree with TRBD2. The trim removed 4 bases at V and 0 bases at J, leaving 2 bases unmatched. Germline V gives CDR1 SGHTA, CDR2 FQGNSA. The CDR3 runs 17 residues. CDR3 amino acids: CASSWGLAGEAKNIQYF. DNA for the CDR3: TGTGCCAGCAGCTGGGGACTAGCGGGGGAAGCCAAAAACATTCAGTACTTC.

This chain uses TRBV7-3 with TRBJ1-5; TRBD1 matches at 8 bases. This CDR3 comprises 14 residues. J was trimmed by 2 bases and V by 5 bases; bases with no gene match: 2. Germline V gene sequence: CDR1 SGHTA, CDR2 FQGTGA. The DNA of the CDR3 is TGTGCCAGCAGCCTGACAGGGGGCAATCAGCCCCAGCATTTT. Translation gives CASSLTGGNQPQHF.

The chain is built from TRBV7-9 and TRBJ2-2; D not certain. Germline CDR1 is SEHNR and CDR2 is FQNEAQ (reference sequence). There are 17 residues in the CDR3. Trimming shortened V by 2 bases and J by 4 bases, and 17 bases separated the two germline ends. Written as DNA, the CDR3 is TGTGCCAGCAGCTTACCTGGGCCCTATGCGTTCACCGGGGAGCTGTTTTTT. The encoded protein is CASSLPGPYAFTGELFF. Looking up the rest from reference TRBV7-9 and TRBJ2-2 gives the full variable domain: DTGVSQNPRHKITKRGQNVTFRCDPISEHNRLYWYRQTLGQGPEFLTYFQNEAQLEKSRLLSDRFSAERPKGSFSTLEIQRTEQGDSAMYLCASSLPGPYAFTGELFFGEGSRLTVL.

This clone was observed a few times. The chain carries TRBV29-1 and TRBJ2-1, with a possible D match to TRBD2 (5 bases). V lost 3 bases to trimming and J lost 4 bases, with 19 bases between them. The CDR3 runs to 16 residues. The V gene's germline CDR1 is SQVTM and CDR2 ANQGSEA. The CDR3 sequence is CSVERYGVVGYNEQFF. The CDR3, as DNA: TGCAGCGTTGAGCGTTACGGGGTAGTTGGGTACAATGAGCAGTTCTTC.

In nucleotides, the CDR3 is TGCAGCGTTGAAGATGGACCAACCGGGACCCATGGCTACACCTTC. This sequence encodes CSVEDGPTGTHGYTF. The chain links TRBV29-1 to TRBJ1-2; D is perhaps TRBD1 (5 bases). With 0 bases removed from V and 6 bases from J, the gap between germline ends came to 17 bases. CDR3 length: 15 amino acids. Germline loops: CDR1 SQVTM, CDR2 ANQGSEA.

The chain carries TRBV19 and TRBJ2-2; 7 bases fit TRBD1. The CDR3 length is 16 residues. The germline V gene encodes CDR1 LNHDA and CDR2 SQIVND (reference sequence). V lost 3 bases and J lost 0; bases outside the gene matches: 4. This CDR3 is CASSIITGANTGELFF. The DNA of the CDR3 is TGTGCCAGTAGTATTATCACAGGGGCGAACACCGGGGAGCTGTTTTTT.

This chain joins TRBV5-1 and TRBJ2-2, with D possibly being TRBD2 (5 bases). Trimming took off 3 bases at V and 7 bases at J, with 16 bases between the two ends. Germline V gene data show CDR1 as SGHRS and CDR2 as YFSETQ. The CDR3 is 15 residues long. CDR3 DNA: TGCGCCAGCAGCTCTGGACGTGCCGGGGTCGGGGAGCTGTTTTTT. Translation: CASSSGRAGVGELFF.

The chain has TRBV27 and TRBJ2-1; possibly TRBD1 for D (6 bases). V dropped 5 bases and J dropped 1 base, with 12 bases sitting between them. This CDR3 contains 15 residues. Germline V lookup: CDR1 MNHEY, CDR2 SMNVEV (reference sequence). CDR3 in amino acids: CASSPSTGSYNEQFF. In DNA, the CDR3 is TGTGCCAGCAGTCCCTCAACAGGGTCCTACAATGAGCAGTTCTTC.

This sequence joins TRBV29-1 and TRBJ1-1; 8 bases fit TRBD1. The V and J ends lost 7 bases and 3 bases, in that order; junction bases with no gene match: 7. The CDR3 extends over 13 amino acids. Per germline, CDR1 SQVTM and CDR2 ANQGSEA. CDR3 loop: CSAFPQGDTEAFF. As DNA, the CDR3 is TGCAGCGCCTTCCCACAGGGGGACACTGAAGCTTTCTTT.

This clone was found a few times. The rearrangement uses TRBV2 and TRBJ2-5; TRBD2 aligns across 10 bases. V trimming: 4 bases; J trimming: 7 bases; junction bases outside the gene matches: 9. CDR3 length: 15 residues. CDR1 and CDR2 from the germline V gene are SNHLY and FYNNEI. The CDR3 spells CASSVSGGAIGTQYF. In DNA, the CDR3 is TGTGCCAGCAGTGTAAGCGGGGGGGCCATAGGGACCCAGTACTTC.

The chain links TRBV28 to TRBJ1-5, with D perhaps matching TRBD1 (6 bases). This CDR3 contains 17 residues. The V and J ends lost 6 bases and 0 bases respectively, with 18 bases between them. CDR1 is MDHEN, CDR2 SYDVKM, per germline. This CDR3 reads CASRPFRGWDSNQPQHF. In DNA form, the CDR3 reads TGTGCCAGCAGGCCCTTCAGGGGATGGGATAGCAATCAGCCCCAGCATTTT.

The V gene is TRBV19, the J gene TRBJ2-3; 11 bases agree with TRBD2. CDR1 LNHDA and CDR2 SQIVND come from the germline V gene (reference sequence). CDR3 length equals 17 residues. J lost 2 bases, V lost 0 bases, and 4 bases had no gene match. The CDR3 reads CASSIDRLAGNTDTQYF. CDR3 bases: TGTGCCAGTAGTATAGACAGACTAGCGGGGAACACAGATACGCAGTATTTT.

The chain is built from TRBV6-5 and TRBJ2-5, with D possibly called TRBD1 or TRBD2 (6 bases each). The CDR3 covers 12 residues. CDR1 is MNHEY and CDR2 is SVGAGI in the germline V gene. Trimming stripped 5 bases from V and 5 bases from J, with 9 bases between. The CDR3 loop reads CASSRGPETQYF. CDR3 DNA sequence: TGTGCCAGCAGTCGGGGGCCCGAGACCCAGTACTTC.

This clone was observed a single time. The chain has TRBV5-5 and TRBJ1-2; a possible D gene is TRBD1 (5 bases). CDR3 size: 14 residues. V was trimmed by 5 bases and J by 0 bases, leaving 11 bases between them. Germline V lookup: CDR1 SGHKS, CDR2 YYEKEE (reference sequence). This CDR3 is CASSSWGSNYGYTF. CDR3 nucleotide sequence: TGTGCCAGCAGTTCGTGGGGGTCTAACTATGGCTACACCTTC.